The 18 T cell receptor beta chains listed next were all sequenced from one sample in a study of blood T cell repertoires in COVID-19. The protocol was immunoSEQ multiplex PCR, while the TCRdb copy is restricted to in-frame clones and leaves out a portion. The sample includes fewer than 300,000 clones, about 80% of them seen just once. The sample taken for sequencing was peripheral blood. All receptors come from a woman aged 80 or older with acute or convalescent COVID-19.

This chain's CDR3 is CASSNSFLMNTEAFF. CDR3 nucleotides: TGTGCCAGTAGTAACAGCTTCCTAATGAACACTGAAGCTTTCTTT. The V gene is TRBV19, the J gene TRBJ1-1; unclear D gene. Germline CDR1 LNHDA, CDR2 SQIVND (reference sequence). CDR3 length: 15 amino acids. V was clipped by 4 bases and J by 0 bases, with 12 bases between them. The complete variable domain, with remaining parts taken from reference TRBV19 and TRBJ1-1, reads DGGITQSPKYLFRKEGQNVTLSCEQNLNHDAMYWYRQDPGQGLRLIYYSQIVNDFQKGDIAEGYSVSREKKESFPLTVTSAQKNPTAFYLCASSNSFLMNTEAFFGQGTRLTVV.

This clone was seen a few times. The chain is built from TRBV5-1 and TRBJ2-3; D may be TRBD2 (6 bases). The CDR3 loop spans 14 amino acids. The germline gives CDR1 SGHRS, CDR2 YFSETQ. Trimming left V 7 bases short and J 4 bases short, with 16 bases between. The CDR3 spells CASGLRGNSDTQYF. CDR3 coding DNA: TGCGCCAGCGGACTTCGGGGGAACTCAGATACGCAGTATTTT.

With regard to this clone: A read error may produce the germline difference seen at one junction end. Other DNA variants within this sample encode the same CDR3. The chain uses TRBV7-2 and TRBJ2-3; D may be TRBD1 (6 bases). Looked up from germline, CDR1 is SGHTA and CDR2 is FQGNSA. CDR3 size: 14 residues. CDR3 in DNA: TGTGCCAGCAGCTTCATGGGGGCTAAAGATACGCAATATTTT. As protein: CASSFMGAKDTQYF.

The V and J genes are TRBV29-1 and TRBJ2-2; the D gene is possibly TRBD2 (7 bases). CDR1 is SQVTM, CDR2 ANQGSEA, per germline. The CDR3 is made up of 16 amino acids. Trimming stripped 3 bases from V and 5 bases from J, with 19 bases between. The CDR3 DNA reads as TGCAGCGTTGATTTTGGGAGGGGGGGCCCGACCGGGGAGCTGTTTTTT. It is translated as CSVDFGRGGPTGELFF.

The chain employs TRBV7-9 and TRBJ2-2; 8 nucleotides align to TRBD1. Germline V gene lookup returns CDR1 SEHNR and CDR2 FQNEAQ (reference sequence). Trimming cost V 6 bases and J 3 bases; bases outside gene matches: 12. The CDR3 is 17 amino acids. The CDR3 coding sequence is TGTGCCAGCAGTCTAACAGGGGGAAGGGTTGACACCGGGGAGCTGTTTTTT. It yields the protein CASSLTGGRVDTGELFF.

V usage is TRBV3-1 (or the pseudogene TRBV3-2) and J usage is TRBJ2-1; D is possibly TRBD2 (5 bases). With 4 bases removed from V and 8 bases from J, the gap between germline ends came to 18 bases. Germline-derived CDR1 and CDR2 are LGHDT and YNNKEL (reference sequence). The CDR3 is made up of 15 amino acids. The CDR3 nucleotides read TGTGCCAGCAGCCGGGAGTTCTTTCGGATGCATGAGCAGTTCTTC. Amino acids: CASSREFFRMHEQFF.

V is TRBV6-2 or TRBV6-3 and J is TRBJ2-7; D call uncertain. Per the germline V gene, CDR1 is MNHEY and CDR2 is SVGEGT. The ends were cut back, 5 bases at V and 4 bases at J, with 12 bases in the middle. The CDR3 is made up of 13 amino acids. CDR3 region: CASSRPHGYEQYF. The CDR3 nucleotides are TGTGCCAGCAGTCGACCTCACGGGTACGAGCAGTACTTC.

This clone has just a few counts. Additional DNA sequences in this sample encode the identical CDR3. V gene TRBV6-5 combines with J gene TRBJ1-2; no clear D gene. CDR3 length: 11 residues. Trimming cost V 4 bases and J 8 bases, with 8 bases left between them. The germline gives CDR1 MNHEY, CDR2 SVGAGI. The CDR3 protein is CASSSPGGYTF. CDR3 nucleotide sequence: TGTGCCAGCAGTTCCCCGGGAGGCTACACCTTC.

In the case of this clone: The DNA is left out, because the CDR3 cannot be placed on it with certainty; the CDR3 is given as TCRdb lists it. The chain links TRBV28 to TRBJ2-5; the table gives TRBD2 as D, unverified against the DNA. CDR1 MDHEN and CDR2 SYDVKM come from the germline V gene. The CDR3 sequence runs 18 residues, both termini included. The CDR3 spells CASSSSILAGWNQETQYF.

The chain links TRBV5-1 to TRBJ2-3, with TRBD2 matching over 11 bases. V shed 0 bases and J 2 bases; nucleotides not matched to a gene: 8. CDR3 length: 18 residues. CDR1 is SGHRS, CDR2 YFSETQ, per germline. The CDR3 DNA reads TGCGCCAGCAGCTTGGGACTAGCGGGATTGGGGGACACAGATACGCAGTATTTT. Amino acid sequence: CASSLGLAGLGDTDTQYF.

This rearrangement joins TRBV11-2 to TRBJ2-3; 9 bases are shared with TRBD2. The CDR3 extends over 18 amino acids. Germline V lookup: CDR1 SGHAT, CDR2 FQNNGV. With 7 bases clipped from V and 6 bases from J, the junction kept 20 bases outside the gene matches. CDR3 DNA: TGTGCCAGCACCCCCGGGCTAGCGGGGAATTCCCTGCGGGATACGCAGTATTTT. This codes for CASTPGLAGNSLRDTQYF. Drawing the rest from reference TRBV11-2 and TRBJ2-3, the complete variable domain is EAGVAQSPRYKIIEKRQSVAFWCNPISGHATLYWYQQILGQGPKLLIQFQNNGVVDDSQLPKDRFSAERLKGVDSTLKIQPAKLEDSAVYLCASTPGLAGNSLRDTQYFGPGTRLTVL.

This clone was observed a handful of times. This chain uses TRBV7-2 with TRBJ2-3; the D is unclear. The CDR3 consists of 11 residues. Germline V lookup: CDR1 SGHTA, CDR2 FQGNSA. Trimming took off 6 bases at V and 6 bases at J, with 7 bases between the two ends. As DNA, the CDR3 is TGTGCCAGCAGGGAGTGGGATACGCAGTATTTT. Translated: CASREWDTQYF.

V is TRBV4-2 and J is TRBJ2-5; the match to TRBD1 covers 7 bases. The CDR3 is made up of 18 amino acids. The V segment lost 2 bases and the J segment 5 bases; nucleotides outside the gene matches: 17. Germline lookup yields CDR1 LGHNA and CDR2 YNFKEQ. The CDR3 loop reads CASSQHLETGQYIETQYF. CDR3 nucleotide sequence: TGTGCCAGCAGCCAACATCTCGAAACGGGACAGTATATTGAGACCCAGTACTTC.

The chain has TRBV5-1 and TRBJ2-6; tentative D call: TRBD2 (5 bases). The CDR3 extends over 16 amino acids. CDR1 SGHRS and CDR2 YFSETQ come from the germline V gene. Trimming pared 3 bases from V and 1 base from J, leaving 11 bases between. In DNA form, the CDR3 reads TGCGCCAGCAGCTCAGGCCTAGCTTCTGGGGCCAACGTCCTGACTTTC. Amino acids: CASSSGLASGANVLTF.

The chain joins TRBV15 to TRBJ2-4, with 8 positions matching TRBD2. The CDR3 runs to 18 residues. Germline-derived CDR1 and CDR2 are LNHNV and YYDKDF (reference sequence). V trimming: 3 bases; J trimming: 1 base; junction bases outside the gene matches: 11. DNA for the CDR3: TGTGCCACCAGCAGCGGGAGGGTGTGGGCAATGGCCAAAAACATTCAGTACTTC. This encodes CATSSGRVWAMAKNIQYF.

The rearrangement joins TRBV5-4 to TRBJ1-2, with D uncertain. The CDR3 has 15 residues. The germline CDR1 and CDR2 sequences are SGHNT and YYREEE (reference sequence). V was shortened by 0 bases and J by 4 bases, with 13 bases between the two germline ends. For the CDR3, the DNA is TGTGCCAGCAGCTTGGTCCAGGAAAACCTCTATGGCTACACCTTC. Encoded protein: CASSLVQENLYGYTF.

Worth noting for this clone: Other DNA sequences from this sample encode an identical CDR3 as well. The chain links TRBV19 to TRBJ1-2; TRBD1 agrees at 8 bases. CDR1 LNHDA and CDR2 SQIVND come from the germline V gene (reference sequence). The V and J ends lost 4 bases and 4 bases, in that order; junction bases with no gene match: 2. The CDR3 loop spans 13 amino acids. The CDR3 DNA follows: TGTGCCAGTAGTACCGGGACAGGCTATGGCTACACCTTC. Its translation is CASSTGTGYGYTF.

The rearrangement links TRBV7-9 to TRBJ2-7; 9 bases fit TRBD2. The J segment lost 0 bases and the V segment lost 1 base, leaving 4 bases of the junction unmatched. CDR1 and CDR2 (germline): SEHNR, FQNEAQ (reference sequence). The CDR3 contains 16 residues. This CDR3 is CASSLVSGRNSYEQYF. The CDR3 coding sequence is TGTGCCAGCAGCTTAGTCAGCGGGAGGAACTCCTACGAGCAGTACTTC.